These 17 T cell receptor beta chains came from one sample sequenced in a study of CD8 T cells in Susac syndrome. With random hexamers, 0.5 to 1 ug RNA was reverse transcribed. TCRdb called the immunoSEQ multiplex PCR reads again in MiXCR, with one record for every CDR3 protein. The sample has about 140,000 distinct CDR3 sequences; about 95% are singletons. Sequenced input: CD4+ T cells from PBMCs. Every receptor here comes from a human donor with multiple sclerosis.

The chain uses TRBV12-3 or TRBV12-4 and TRBJ1-1; D might be TRBD1 (5 bases). The CDR3 contains 13 residues. The V end lost 5 bases, the J end lost 7 bases, and 14 bases lay between the germline ends. The DNA of the CDR3 is TGTGCCAGCAGTCCGGATCGACAGATTGAAGCTTTCTTT. Encoded protein: CASSPDRQIEAFF.

The DNA for the CDR3 is TGTGCCAGCAGTGAAACAGGGGGCCGCGGGACCCAGTACTTC. Residues: CASSETGGRGTQYF. The chain links TRBV25-1 to TRBJ2-5, with TRBD1 identical over 9 bases. V gave up 2 bases and J gave up 7 bases; unmatched junction bases: 5. The CDR3 length is 14 residues. Germline CDR1 MGHDK, CDR2 SYGVNS.

The V and J genes are TRBV15 and TRBJ2-3; the match to TRBD1 covers 8 bases. Germline lookup yields CDR1 LNHNV and CDR2 YYDKDF (reference sequence). CDR3 length: 14 amino acids. The V segment lost 5 bases and the J segment 3 bases; nucleotides outside the gene matches: 4. Here the CDR3 reads CATSHDRGTDTQYF. CDR3 DNA sequence: TGTGCCACCAGCCACGACAGGGGTACAGATACGCAGTATTTT.

The J gene is TRBJ2-3, the V gene TRBV20-1; 7 positions agree with TRBD1. V trimming: 5 bases; J trimming: 0 bases; junction bases outside the gene matches: 5. Germline CDR1 and CDR2: DFQATT and SNEGSKA (reference sequence). The CDR3 contains 14 residues. The CDR3 sequence: CSAPGQVSTDTQYF. Written as DNA, the CDR3 is TGCAGTGCTCCTGGACAGGTTAGCACAGATACGCAGTATTTT.

This sequence joins TRBV5-6 and TRBJ1-5; 10 bases map to TRBD1. The CDR3 spans 17 residues. With 3 bases clipped from V and 1 base from J, the junction kept 7 bases outside the gene matches. The germline gives CDR1 SGHDT, CDR2 YYEEEE. The CDR3 loop reads CASSWGQGRISNQPQHF. CDR3 sequence (DNA): TGTGCCAGCAGCTGGGGACAGGGGAGAATAAGCAATCAGCCCCAGCATTTT.

The chain is built from TRBV19 and TRBJ2-3; 9 bases fit TRBD1. The V segment lost 4 bases and the J segment 0 bases; nucleotides outside the gene matches: 2. The CDR3 covers 15 residues. Germline V gene lookup returns CDR1 LNHDA and CDR2 SQIVND (reference sequence). CDR3 sequence (DNA): TGTGCCAGTAGTACACAGGGGGCTAGCACAGATACGCAGTATTTT. Protein: CASSTQGASTDTQYF.

The chain employs TRBV27 and TRBJ1-1; tentative D call: TRBD1 (5 bases). The CDR3 totals 15 residues. Trimming took 1 base from V and 4 from J, leaving 13 bases between them. The germline CDR1 and CDR2 sequences are MNHEY and SMNVEV (reference sequence). The CDR3 nucleotides are TGTGCCAGCAGTTTATTTTCACTCGGGGGCACTGAAGCTTTCTTT. Translating gives CASSLFSLGGTEAFF.

This clonotype has more than one count but fewer than ten. This chain links TRBV7-2 with TRBJ2-1, with 7 nucleotides matching TRBD2. Unmatched junction bases numbered 7, after V lost 7 bases and J lost 1 base. The germline gives CDR1 SGHTA, CDR2 FQGNSA. The CDR3 sequence is 15 residues long. The DNA of the CDR3 is TGTGCCAGCACCCGAAGCGGGAATTCCTACAATGAGCAGTTCTTC. Translated: CASTRSGNSYNEQFF.

The V call is TRBV4-1, the J call TRBJ2-3; D call uncertain. Germline CDR1 MGHRA, CDR2 YSYEKL. Trimming shortened V by 5 bases and J by 3 bases, and 15 bases separated the two germline ends. The CDR3 has 15 residues. The CDR3 protein is CASSFGQSRTDTQYF. CDR3 nucleotide sequence: TGCGCCAGCAGCTTTGGCCAGAGTCGGACAGATACGCAGTATTTT.

In DNA form, the CDR3 reads TGCAGTGCTGGAGGGACAGGCCAAGAGACCCAGTACTTC. This translates into CSAGGTGQETQYF. The chain employs TRBV20-1 and TRBJ2-5; 8 bases are a match to TRBD1. This CDR3 spans 13 amino acids. Germline V gene lookup returns CDR1 DFQATT and CDR2 SNEGSKA (reference sequence). The V and J ends lost 5 bases and 1 base, in that order; junction bases with no gene match: 3.

The V gene is TRBV29-1, the J gene TRBJ2-7; 10 bases line up with TRBD1. Germline-derived CDR1 and CDR2 are SQVTM and ANQGSEA. V was clipped by 6 bases and J by 4 bases; unmatched bases: 9. The CDR3 has 14 amino acids. CDR3 DNA: TGCAGCGTCAGCACCGGGACAGGGGTGTACGAGCAGTACTTC. It translates to CSVSTGTGVYEQYF.

The chain is built from TRBV28 and TRBJ2-1, with TRBD1 as a possible D gene (6 bases). This CDR3 has 14 residues. Germline CDR1 and CDR2: MDHEN and SYDVKM. Trimming took 6 bases from V and 4 from J, leaving 13 bases between them. The CDR3 bases are TGTGCCAGCAGGTGGACAGACAGTTACAATGAGCAGTTCTTC. This codes for CASRWTDSYNEQFF.

The chain combines TRBV5-1 with TRBJ2-1; 11 bases fit TRBD2. The germline CDR1 and CDR2 sequences are SGHRS and YFSETQ. V trimming: 4 bases; J trimming: 9 bases; junction bases outside the gene matches: 3. The CDR3 is made up of 13 amino acids. The CDR3 bases are TGCGCCAGCAGCCCTGGGACTAGCGGTGAGCAGTTCTTC. Its translation is CASSPGTSGEQFF.

J is TRBJ2-7 and V is TRBV6-5; D is unclear. This CDR3 is 12 amino acids long. Trimming cost V 4 bases and J 4 bases, with 8 bases left between them. Germline values: CDR1 MNHEY, CDR2 SVGAGI. CDR3 residues: CASSSDMYEQYF. The CDR3 DNA sequence: TGTGCCAGCAGTTCCGACATGTACGAGCAGTACTTC.

The rearrangement links TRBV20-1 to TRBJ1-5; TRBD1 agrees at 7 bases. This CDR3 spans 16 amino acids. V shed 0 bases and J 7 bases; nucleotides not matched to a gene: 12. Germline V gene sequence: CDR1 DFQATT, CDR2 SNEGSKA (reference sequence). CDR3 DNA sequence: TGCAGTGCTAGAGATCTGGAGGGGGCCGTGGGGCAGCCCCAGCATTTT. As protein: CSARDLEGAVGQPQHF.

This chain links TRBV9 with TRBJ2-5, with 7 bases that match TRBD1. CDR1 and CDR2 from the germline V gene are SGDLS and YYNGEE. CDR3 length: 14 amino acids. V lost 0 bases to trimming and J lost 5 bases; unmatched junction nucleotides: 4. The CDR3 nucleotides are TGTGCCAGCAGCGTAGGACAGGGTAGCGAGACCCAGTACTTC. Its protein is CASSVGQGSETQYF. The complete variable domain, with remaining parts taken from reference TRBV9 and TRBJ2-5, reads DSGVTQTPKHLITATGQRVTLRCSPRSGDLSVYWYQQSLDQGLQFLIQYYNGEERAKGNILERFSAQQFPDLHSELNLSSLELGDSALYFCASSVGQGSETQYFGPGTRLLVL.

The genes are TRBV30 and TRBJ1-3, with 7 bases lining up with TRBD1. With 1 base clipped from V and 2 bases from J, the junction kept 2 bases outside the gene matches. Per germline, CDR1 GTSNPN and CDR2 SVGIG (reference sequence). CDR3 length equals 14 residues. CDR3 nucleotide sequence: TGTGCCTGGAGTGCCGGGACAGCTGGAAACACCATATATTTT. It encodes CAWSAGTAGNTIYF.